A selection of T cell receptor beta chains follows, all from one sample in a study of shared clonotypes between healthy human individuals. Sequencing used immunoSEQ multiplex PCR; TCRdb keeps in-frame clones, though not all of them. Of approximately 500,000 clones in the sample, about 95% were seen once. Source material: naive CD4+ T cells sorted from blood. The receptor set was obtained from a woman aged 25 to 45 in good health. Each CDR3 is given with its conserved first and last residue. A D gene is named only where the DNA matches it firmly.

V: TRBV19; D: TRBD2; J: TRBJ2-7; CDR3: CASSISGSTDEQYF; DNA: TGTGCCAGTAGTATTAGCGGGAGTACGGACGAGCAGTACTTC
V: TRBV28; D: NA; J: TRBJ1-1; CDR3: CASSIPTWTRSEAFF; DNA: TGTGCCAGCAGTATTCCCACGTGGACTAGGTCTGAAGCTTTCTTT
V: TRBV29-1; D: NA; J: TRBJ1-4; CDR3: CSVGQASEKLFF; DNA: TGCAGCGTTGGCCAGGCTAGTGAAAAACTGTTTTTT
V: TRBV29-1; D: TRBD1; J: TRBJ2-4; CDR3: CSVEDTGGVNIQYF; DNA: TGCAGCGTTGAAGATACAGGGGGCGTCAACATTCAGTACTTC
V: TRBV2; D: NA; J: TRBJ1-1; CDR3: CASNYQGSSEAFF; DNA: TGTGCCAGTAACTACCAGGGATCATCTGAAGCTTTCTTT
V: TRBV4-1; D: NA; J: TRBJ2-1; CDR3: CASSQSAAPIQNEQFF; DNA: TGCGCCAGCAGCCAGAGCGCCGCTCCTATCCAAAATGAGCAGTTCTTC
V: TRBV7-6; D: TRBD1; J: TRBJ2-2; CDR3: CASSSHPRGRTGELFF; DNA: TGTGCCAGCAGCTCCCACCCCAGGGGGCGGACCGGGGAGCTGTTTTTT
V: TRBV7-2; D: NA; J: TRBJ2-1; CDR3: CASSLRRAGEQFF; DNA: TGTGCCAGCAGCTTAAGGCGCGCCGGGGAGCAGTTCTTC
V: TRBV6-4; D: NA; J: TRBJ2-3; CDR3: CASSLGQPTDTQYF; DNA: TGTGCCAGCAGCTTAGGTCAGCCCACAGATACGCAGTATTTT
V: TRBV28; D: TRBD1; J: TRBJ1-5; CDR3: CASRDRGFCNQPQHF; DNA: TGTGCCAGCAGGGACAGGGGTTTTTGCAATCAGCCCCAGCATTTT
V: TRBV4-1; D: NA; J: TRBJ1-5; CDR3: CASSPILIRDQPQHF; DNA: TGCGCCAGCAGCCCAATTCTTATCAGGGATCAGCCCCAGCATTTT
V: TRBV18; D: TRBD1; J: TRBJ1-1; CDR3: CASSLGQENTEAFF; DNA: TGTGCCAGCTCATTGGGACAGGAGAACACTGAAGCTTTCTTT
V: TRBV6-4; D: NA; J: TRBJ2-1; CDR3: CASRIDRSSYNEQFF; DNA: TGTGCCAGCAGGATAGACCGTAGCTCCTACAATGAGCAGTTCTTC
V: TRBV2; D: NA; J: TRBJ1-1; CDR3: CASNVGNLGNTEAFF; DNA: TGTGCCAGCAACGTAGGCAATCTAGGGAACACTGAAGCTTTCTTT
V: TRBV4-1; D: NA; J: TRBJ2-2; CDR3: CASSPPGAGANTGELFF; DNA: TGCGCCAGCAGCCCCCCAGGGGCGGGAGCCAACACCGGGGAGCTGTTTTTT
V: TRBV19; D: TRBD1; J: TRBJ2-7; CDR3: CASSETGGAYEQYF; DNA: TGTGCCAGTAGCGAGACAGGGGGCGCGTACGAGCAGTACTTC
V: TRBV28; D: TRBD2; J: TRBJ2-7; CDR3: CASSSPASGGRNYEQYF; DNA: TGTGCCAGCAGTTCACCCGCTAGCGGCGGAAGAAACTACGAGCAGTACTTC
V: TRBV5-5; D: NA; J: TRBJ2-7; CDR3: CASSLSLFGSGYEQYF; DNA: TGTGCCAGCAGCTTGTCGTTGTTCGGGAGCGGTTACGAGCAGTACTTC
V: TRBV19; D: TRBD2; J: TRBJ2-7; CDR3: CASSLRTGAGTSDIYEQYF; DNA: TGTGCCAGTAGTCTTCGGACAGGAGCCGGGACTAGCGACATCTACGAGCAGTACTTC
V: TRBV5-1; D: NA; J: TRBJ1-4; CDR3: CASRQFSDNEKLFF; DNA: TGCGCCAGCCGCCAGTTCAGTGATAATGAAAAACTGTTTTTT
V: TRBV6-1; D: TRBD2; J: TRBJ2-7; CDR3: CASRPAGGYEQYF; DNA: TGTGCCAGCCGACCGGCGGGAGGCTACGAGCAGTACTTC
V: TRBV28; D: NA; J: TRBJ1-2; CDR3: CASRLQEDYGYTF; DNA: TGTGCCAGCCGATTACAGGAAGACTATGGCTACACCTTC